The 26 T cell receptor beta chains listed next were all sequenced from one sample in a study of regulatory T cells in long-lasting Graves disease. Libraries of TCR beta came from iRepertoire HTBI primers plus Arm-PCR of CDR3 regions. TCRdb re-called the multiplex PCR reads through MiXCR, storing one row per CDR3 protein. The sample carries 500,000 to 700,000 distinct CDR3 sequences, around 30% recorded once. Time point described: persistent/refractory GD, antithyroid drugs over 5 years with positive TRAb. The TCR library was prepared using RNA isolated from PBMCs. Sample: peripheral blood mononuclear cells (PBMCs), taken when the disease was refractory, from a patient treated with antithyroid drugs. Every receptor here comes from a female donor with Graves disease.

This clonotype showed up many times. This rearrangement joins TRBV12-3 or TRBV12-4 to TRBJ2-5; 8 bases map to TRBD2. V was clipped by 7 bases and J by 2 bases; unmatched bases: 6. This CDR3 has 14 amino acids. CDR3 in amino acids: CASTRTSRQETQYF. CDR3 coding DNA: TGTGCCAGCACCCGGACTAGCCGGCAAGAGACCCAGTACTTC.

The V gene is TRBV11-2, the J gene TRBJ2-5; 7 bases map to TRBD1. The CDR3 length is 14 residues. V was clipped by 4 bases and J by 5 bases; unmatched bases: 7. Per germline, CDR1 SGHAT and CDR2 FQNNGV. The CDR3, as DNA: TGTGCCAGCAGCTCAACGACAGGGTGGGAGACCCAGTACTTC. Its translation is CASSSTTGWETQYF.

This rearrangement joins TRBV6-4 to TRBJ2-5, with TRBD2 matching 8 bases. V shed 6 bases and J 2 bases; nucleotides not matched to a gene: 2. This CDR3 region has 13 residues. Germline V lookup: CDR1 MRHNA, CDR2 SNTAGT. The CDR3 DNA is TGTGCCAGCAGCGGACTAGCTCAAGAGACCCAGTACTTC. It codes for CASSGLAQETQYF.

This clonotype was counted between two and nine times. The rearrangement links TRBV3-1 to TRBJ1-3; no definite D call. The CDR3 length is 15 residues. Germline lookup yields CDR1 LGHDT and CDR2 YNNKEL (reference sequence). The V end lost 0 bases, the J end lost 1 base, and 7 bases lay between the germline ends. CDR3 region: CASSQDQGSGNTIYF. The CDR3 coding sequence is TGTGCCAGCAGCCAAGATCAAGGGTCTGGAAACACCATATATTTT.

The chain uses TRBV5-1 and TRBJ2-7; possible D gene TRBD1, 5 bases. V lost 4 bases and J lost 6, with 14 bases in between. The CDR3 totals 13 residues. Germline V CDR1 and CDR2: SGHRS, YFSETQ. Written as DNA, the CDR3 is TGCGCCAGCAGCCCACAGGTTCTTGGCGAGCAGTACTTC. As protein: CASSPQVLGEQYF.

This clonotype was detected once. V gene TRBV5-4 combines with J gene TRBJ1-1; D uncertain. Trimming cost V 3 bases and J 1 base, with 10 bases left between them. Germline assignment: CDR1 SGHNT and CDR2 YYREEE (reference sequence). The CDR3 loop spans 14 amino acids. The CDR3 reads CASSSAQPNTEAFF. CDR3 bases: TGTGCCAGCAGCTCGGCGCAGCCGAACACTGAAGCTTTCTTT.

The V and J genes are TRBV12-5 and TRBJ2-6, with D possibly being TRBD1 (7 bases). The V end lost 9 bases, the J end lost 1 base, and 22 bases lay between the germline ends. The CDR3 is 18 residues long. CDR1 and CDR2 (germline): LGHNT, FRNRAP. DNA for the CDR3: TGTGCTAGAACCCCGACGACAGGGAGGTTTTCTGGGGCCAACGTCCTGACTTTC. Protein product: CARTPTTGRFSGANVLTF.

This chain links TRBV5-1 with TRBJ2-5; D remains ambiguous. V lost 5 bases and J lost 1, with 12 bases in between. Germline-derived CDR1 and CDR2 are SGHRS and YFSETQ. This CDR3 comprises 14 residues. CDR3 region: CASRPDSAQETQYF. The CDR3 bases are TGCGCCAGCAGACCCGACTCCGCCCAAGAGACCCAGTACTTC.

The chain recombines TRBV13 with TRBJ2-2; a weak D match, TRBD2 (6 bases). Germline values: CDR1 PRHDT, CDR2 FYEKMQ (reference sequence). The CDR3 extends over 14 amino acids. Trimming removed 2 bases at V and 6 bases at J, with 10 bases between. The CDR3 loop reads CASSLNRRAGELFF. The DNA of the CDR3 is TGTGCCAGCAGCTTAAACAGGAGGGCCGGGGAGCTGTTTTTT.

The chain is built from TRBV12-3 or TRBV12-4 and TRBJ1-5; the match to TRBD1 covers 8 bases. V gave up 5 bases and J gave up 0 bases; unmatched junction bases: 12. This CDR3 comprises 18 residues. CDR3 DNA sequence: TGTGCCAGCAGTACGGACAGGGAGGAGGGATATAGCAATCAGCCCCAGCATTTT. Residues: CASSTDREEGYSNQPQHF.

V usage is TRBV11-3 and J usage is TRBJ2-3; D gene uncertain. This CDR3 comprises 13 residues. Trimming removed 5 bases from V and 6 bases from J, with 12 bases in between. CDR1 and CDR2 (germline): SGHNT, YENEEA. The CDR3 nucleotides read TGTGCCAGCAGCCGCTTCTTGGAGGATACGCAGTATTTT. It encodes CASSRFLEDTQYF.

The genes are TRBV5-1 and TRBJ1-5, with 7 bases aligning to TRBD1. J gave up 5 bases and V 4 bases, and 12 bases lay outside the gene matches. The CDR3 is 16 amino acids. The V gene's germline CDR1 is SGHRS and CDR2 YFSETQ. This CDR3 is CASSPEGGPGHQPQHF. The DNA of the CDR3 is TGCGCCAGCAGCCCGGAAGGGGGCCCGGGACATCAGCCCCAGCATTTT.

The V gene is TRBV3-1, the J gene TRBJ2-7, with D possibly being TRBD2 (6 bases). CDR1 LGHDT and CDR2 YNNKEL come from the germline V gene (reference sequence). Trimming shortened V by 5 bases and J by 1 base, and 18 bases separated the two germline ends. CDR3 size: 16 residues. The CDR3 bases are TGTGCCAGCAGCGAAGGCACCGCGGGGACTTCCTACGAGCAGTACTTC. It yields the protein CASSEGTAGTSYEQYF.

This clonotype was seen many times. The J gene is TRBJ1-1, the V gene TRBV2; D gene unclear. Between the trimmed V and J ends, which lost 7 bases and 0 bases, there was a span of 15 bases. The CDR3 has 15 residues. The V gene's germline CDR1 is SNHLY and CDR2 FYNNEI. The CDR3 nucleotides read TGTGCCAGCAAGAGAGGCAAAGACATGAACACTGAAGCTTTCTTT. It encodes CASKRGKDMNTEAFF.

The sample holds a few counts of this clonotype. The rearrangement joins TRBV14 to TRBJ1-1, with D possibly matching TRBD1 (6 bases). The CDR3 covers 13 residues. Trimming took 4 bases from V and 8 from J, leaving 14 bases between them. Germline V gene lookup returns CDR1 SGHDN and CDR2 FVKESK. The CDR3 coding sequence is TGTGCCAGCAGCCTGGGACACGGAGTCGAAGCTTTCTTT. Encoded protein: CASSLGHGVEAFF.

This rearrangement joins TRBV6-5 to TRBJ1-1, with D tentatively TRBD1 (6 bases). Germline V gene sequence: CDR1 MNHEY, CDR2 SVGAGI. This CDR3 has 13 residues. V was pared by 4 bases and J by 5 bases, with 11 bases between. Written as DNA, the CDR3 is TGTGCCAGCAGTTCACCGGGACAAACTGAAGCTTTCTTT. It codes for CASSSPGQTEAFF.

This chain links TRBV30 with TRBJ2-7, with D unresolved. The CDR3 runs to 13 residues. Trimming pared 1 base from V and 7 bases from J, leaving 14 bases between. Per germline, CDR1 GTSNPN and CDR2 SVGIG (reference sequence). CDR3 nucleotide sequence: TGTGCCTGGAGTGCCCAGAGCCATAGTGAGCAGTACTTC. It is translated as CAWSAQSHSEQYF. The variable domain in full, completed from reference TRBV30 and TRBJ2-7, reads SQTIHQWPATLVQPVGSPLSLECTVEGTSNPNLYWYRQAAGRGLQLLFYSVGIGQISSEVPQNLSASRPQDRQFILSSKKLLLSDSGFYLCAWSAQSHSEQYFGPGTRLTVT.

Worth noting for this clonotype: Since a much larger clone is just one base distant, this may be a read error. The chain recombines TRBV20-1 with TRBJ2-7; a possible D gene is TRBD1 (5 bases). This CDR3 has 14 residues. CDR1 is DFQATT and CDR2 is SNEGSKA in the germline V gene (reference sequence). Trimming shortened V by 6 bases and J by 4 bases, and 19 bases separated the two germline ends. The CDR3 sequence is CSAQLGAGRYEQYF. CDR3 DNA sequence: TGCAGTGCGCAGCTAGGGGCAGGTCGGTACGAGCAGTACTTC.

This clonotype was observed at least ten times. The rearrangement uses TRBV28 and TRBJ2-2, with 9 positions matching TRBD2. The CDR3 has 16 residues. The V segment lost 5 bases and the J segment 5 bases; nucleotides outside the gene matches: 9. Germline values: CDR1 MDHEN, CDR2 SYDVKM. CDR3 loop: CASSPPGLAATGELFF. CDR3 DNA: TGTGCCAGCAGTCCTCCGGGACTAGCCGCGACCGGGGAGCTGTTTTTT.

There are a few counts of this clonotype. V and J are TRBV10-2 and TRBJ1-1; TRBD1 might be the D (6 bases). Germline-derived CDR1 and CDR2 are WSHSY and SAAADI. Trimming took 7 bases from V and 0 from J, leaving 15 bases between them. The CDR3 extends over 15 amino acids. The CDR3 protein is CASTRGTSLNTEAFF. As DNA, the CDR3 is TGCGCCAGCACTCGCGGGACATCCCTGAACACTGAAGCTTTCTTT.

Regarding this clonotype: This clone may be a read error of a much larger clone one base away. The V call is TRBV28, the J call TRBJ1-5; no definite D call. The germline V gene encodes CDR1 MDHEN and CDR2 SYDVKM. The germline V and J ends were trimmed by 10 bases and 5 bases, with 15 bases remaining between them. The CDR3 length is 13 residues. DNA of the CDR3: TGTGCCATTGTCCGCCAGGCCCATCAGCCCCAGCATTTT. This sequence encodes CAIVRQAHQPQHF.

This chain links TRBV5-1 with TRBJ2-3, with no clear D. Germline V gives CDR1 SGHRS, CDR2 YFSETQ. V lost 4 bases to trimming and J lost 6 bases, with 6 bases between them. The CDR3 is made up of 11 amino acids. The CDR3 DNA reads TGCGCCAGCAGCATCCTGGATACGCAGTATTTT. Translated: CASSILDTQYF.

The chain uses TRBV7-9 and TRBJ1-1; TRBD1 might be the D (6 bases). Trimming cost V 3 bases and J 0 bases, with 11 bases left between them. The CDR3 has 15 amino acids. Germline V gene data show CDR1 as SEHNR and CDR2 as FQNEAQ (reference sequence). The CDR3 sequence is CASSLGGPMNTEAFF. CDR3 DNA: TGTGCCAGCAGCTTGGGGGGCCCAATGAACACTGAAGCTTTCTTT.

This clonotype was seen many times. The chain recombines TRBV12-3 or TRBV12-4 with TRBJ1-1; D remains unclear. The CDR3 sequence is 13 residues long. Trimming shortened V by 8 bases and J by 1 base, and 11 bases separated the two germline ends. In DNA, the CDR3 is TGTGCCAGCGGCCGATGGGGGAACACTGAAGCTTTCTTT. Its translation: CASGRWGNTEAFF.

This clonotype was seen more than once but under ten times. This chain connects TRBV7-6 to TRBJ2-7; TRBD2 aligns across 10 bases. The CDR3 totals 15 residues. Germline assignment: CDR1 SGHVS and CDR2 FNYEAQ. After removal of 4 bases from V and 3 bases from J, the junction contained 6 bases not matched to a gene. The CDR3 sequence is CASSSTSGRIYEQYF. As DNA, the CDR3 is TGTGCCAGCAGCTCGACTAGCGGGCGGATCTACGAGCAGTACTTC.

Comment on this clonotype: This may be a read error, as it is one base from a much larger clone. The V and J genes are TRBV12-3 or TRBV12-4 and TRBJ1-4; tentatively, D is TRBD1 (5 bases). This CDR3 spans 14 amino acids. The chain's CDR3 is CASSPLSGTEKLVF. The CDR3 bases are TGTGCCAGCAGCCCCTTGTCCGGGACTGAAAAACTGGTTTTT.